This entry describes one T cell receptor (beta chain). This clone is described as medium-sized (0.01 to 0.1%). No cognate antigen has been identified for it. No qualities accompany the bases; no much larger clone lies one base away. To be selected, patients needed enough residual fresh-frozen tumor tissue and more than two years of available survival data. An isocitrate dehydrogenase mutation was not carried by any of the glioblastoma patients, although molecular status was otherwise variable. PBMC collection took place before vaccination, two weeks after the third vaccination, and at tumor progression if progression occurred. Genomic DNA was extracted with the Qiagen DNeasy Blood extraction Kit. TCRB CDR3 regions were amplified from approximately 2 ug genomic DNA, or all available DNA if less, using the immunoSEQ assay. The multiplex PCR relied on 60 forward primers for TCR V beta segments and 13 reverse primers for J beta segments. Synthetic control templates were spiked into each sample at limiting dilution to estimate reads per starting template. The Illumina HiSeq System generated sequencing reads of 87 bp. As for the original processing: To remove PCR and sequencing errors, closely related sequences were merged with a nearest neighbor algorithm. TCR overlap was measured as the percentage of unique tumor TCR beta sequences that were also present in the peripheral blood of the same patient. The table comes from immuneACCESS by way of TCRdb, which keeps in-frame sequences with V and J called. Part of the clones is missing from these tables; in studies checked, under half for an unresolved V gene and the rest for unknown reasons. V and J calls and clone size are those listed in that table; D and trimming were worked out from the DNA. The sample table holds 55,000 to 75,000 clones, of which under 90% were seen once. Clones ranked in the top ten supply 7.9% of the sample.

The data were obtained in a study of glioma-infiltrating T cells after dendritic cell vaccination (dated by TCRdb to 2016 to 2018). With regard to the full study: The cohort comprised approximately 15 glioblastoma patients from Phase I and II dendritic cell vaccination trials, 9 newly diagnosed and 6 with recurrent disease. In glioblastoma patients vaccinated with dendritic cells, deep sequencing of TCR beta CDR3 regions served to measure tumor-infiltrating lymphocyte content and to compare repertoires between tumor and blood. Between 2003 and 2012, the patients were given dendritic cell vaccination pulsed with autologous tumor lysate. Three intradermal dendritic cell vaccine injections were administered to patients at biweekly intervals in the arm below the axilla. The vaccine was prepared from monocyte-derived dendritic cells that were cultured for roughly seven days with IL-4 and GM-CSF and then pulsed overnight with autologous tumor lysate. Survival after dendritic cell vaccination was correlated with TCR sequencing metrics, including TIL content and tumor-blood repertoire overlap. Overall study results and their limits: The response model built on TCR overlap across three groups was characterized as speculative, with prospective validation still needed. TCR clonality showed no direct relationship with survival, which suggests that a diverse polyclonal response may matter. The cohort was small and heterogeneous, few patients had complete blood and tumor sets, and even fewer had initial-recurrent tumor pairs. After dendritic cell vaccination, a higher estimated pretreatment TIL content predicted longer time to progression and longer overall survival.

From the cysteine up to the phenylalanine, the CDR3 has a length of 15 residues. CDR3 DNA only is kept here, 45 bases in frame from base 1. The germline ends are 15 bases apart after V is trimmed by 6 bases and J by 3 bases. CDR1 and CDR2, looked up from the germline V gene (reference sequence), are SEHNR and FQNEAQ. The V gene is TRBV7-9 and the J gene is TRBJ1-3; confidence is insufficient to name the D gene. The source material was blood, sampled before dendritic cell vaccination. The source of this sequence is a human donor with glioblastoma. The CDR3 sequence is CASSSGEALGNTIYF. The DNA reads TGTGCCAGCAGTTCCGGGGAGGCCCTTGGAAACACCATATATTTT.